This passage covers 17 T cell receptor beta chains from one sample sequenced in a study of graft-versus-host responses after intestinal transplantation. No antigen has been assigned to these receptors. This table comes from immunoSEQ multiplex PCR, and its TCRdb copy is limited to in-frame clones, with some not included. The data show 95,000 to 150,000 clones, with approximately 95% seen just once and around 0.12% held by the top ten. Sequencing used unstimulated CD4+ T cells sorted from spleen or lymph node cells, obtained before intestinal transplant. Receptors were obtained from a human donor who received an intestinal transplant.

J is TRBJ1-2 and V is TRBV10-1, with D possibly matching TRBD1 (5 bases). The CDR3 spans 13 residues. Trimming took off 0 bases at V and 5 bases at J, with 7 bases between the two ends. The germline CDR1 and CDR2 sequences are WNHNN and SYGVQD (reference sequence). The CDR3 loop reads CASSESSGYGYTF. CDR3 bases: TGCGCCAGCAGTGAGTCCTCAGGGTATGGCTACACCTTC.

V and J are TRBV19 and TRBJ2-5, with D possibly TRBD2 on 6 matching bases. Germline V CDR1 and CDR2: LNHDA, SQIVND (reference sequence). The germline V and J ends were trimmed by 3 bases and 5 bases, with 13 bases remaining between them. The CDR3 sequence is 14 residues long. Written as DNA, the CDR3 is TGTGCCAGTAGTATGGCCGGGGGTGTGGAGACCCAGTACTTC. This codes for CASSMAGGVETQYF.

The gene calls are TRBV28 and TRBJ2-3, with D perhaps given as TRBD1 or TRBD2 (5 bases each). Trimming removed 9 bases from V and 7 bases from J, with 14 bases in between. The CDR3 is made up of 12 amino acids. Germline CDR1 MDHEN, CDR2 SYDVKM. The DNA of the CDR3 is TGTGCCAGTACAATGGGGGTGAATACGCAGTATTTT. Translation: CASTMGVNTQYF. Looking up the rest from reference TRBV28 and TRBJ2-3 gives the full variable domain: DVKVTQSSRYLVKRTGEKVFLECVQDMDHENMFWYRQDPGLGLRLIYFSYDVKMKEKGDIPEGYSVSREKKERFSLILESASTNQTSMYLCASTMGVNTQYFGPGTRLTVL.

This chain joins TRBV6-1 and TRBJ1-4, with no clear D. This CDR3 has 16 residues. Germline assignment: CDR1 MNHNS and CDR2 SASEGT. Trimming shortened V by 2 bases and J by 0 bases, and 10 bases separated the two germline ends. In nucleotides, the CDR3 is TGTGCCAGCAGTGAACCCAACAGTGCAACTAATGAAAAACTGTTTTTT. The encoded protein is CASSEPNSATNEKLFF.

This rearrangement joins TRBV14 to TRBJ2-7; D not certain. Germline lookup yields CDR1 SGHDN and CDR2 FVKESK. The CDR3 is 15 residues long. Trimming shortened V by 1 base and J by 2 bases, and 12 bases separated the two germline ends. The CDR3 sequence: CASSQVGALAYEQYF. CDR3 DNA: TGTGCCAGCAGCCAAGTCGGAGCGTTGGCCTACGAGCAGTACTTC.

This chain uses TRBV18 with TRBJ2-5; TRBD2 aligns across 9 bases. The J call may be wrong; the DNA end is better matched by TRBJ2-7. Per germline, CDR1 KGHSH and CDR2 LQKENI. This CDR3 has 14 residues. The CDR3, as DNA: TGTGCCAGCTCACCCCAGACTAGCGGCTACGAGCAGTACTTC. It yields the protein CASSPQTSGYEQYF.

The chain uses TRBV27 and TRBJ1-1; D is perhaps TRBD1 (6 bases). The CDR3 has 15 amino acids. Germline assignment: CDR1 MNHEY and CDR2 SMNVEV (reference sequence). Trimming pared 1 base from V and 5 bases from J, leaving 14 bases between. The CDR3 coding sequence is TGTGCCAGCAGTTTATTCTGGGGGGCGGAGACTGAAGCTTTCTTT. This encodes CASSLFWGAETEAFF.

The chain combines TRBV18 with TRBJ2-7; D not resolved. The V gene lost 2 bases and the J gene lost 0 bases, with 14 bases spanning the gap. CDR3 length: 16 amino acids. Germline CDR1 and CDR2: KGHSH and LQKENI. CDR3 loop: CASSPDHGFPSYEQYF. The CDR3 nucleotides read TGTGCCAGCTCACCAGATCACGGGTTCCCCTCCTACGAGCAGTACTTC.

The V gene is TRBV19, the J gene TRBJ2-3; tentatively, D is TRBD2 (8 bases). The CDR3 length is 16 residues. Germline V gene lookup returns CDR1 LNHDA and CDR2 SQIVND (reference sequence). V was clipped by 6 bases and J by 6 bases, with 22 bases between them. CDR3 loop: CASSGSGRGGPDTQYF. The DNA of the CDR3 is TGTGCCAGTAGCGGAAGCGGGAGAGGGGGCCCCGATACGCAGTATTTT.

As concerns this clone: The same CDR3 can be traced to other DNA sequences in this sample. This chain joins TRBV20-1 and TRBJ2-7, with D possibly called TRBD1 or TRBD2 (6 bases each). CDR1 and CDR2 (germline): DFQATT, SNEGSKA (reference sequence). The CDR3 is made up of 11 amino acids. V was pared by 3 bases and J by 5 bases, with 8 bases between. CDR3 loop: CSARGGNEQYF. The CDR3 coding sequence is TGCAGTGCTAGGGGGGGCAACGAGCAGTACTTC.

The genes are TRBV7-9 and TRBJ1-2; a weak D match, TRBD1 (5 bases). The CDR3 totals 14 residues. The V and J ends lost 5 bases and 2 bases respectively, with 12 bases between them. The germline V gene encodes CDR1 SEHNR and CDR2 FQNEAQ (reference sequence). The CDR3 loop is CASSLSGANYGYTF. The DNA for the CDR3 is TGTGCCAGCAGCCTCAGCGGGGCCAACTATGGCTACACCTTC.

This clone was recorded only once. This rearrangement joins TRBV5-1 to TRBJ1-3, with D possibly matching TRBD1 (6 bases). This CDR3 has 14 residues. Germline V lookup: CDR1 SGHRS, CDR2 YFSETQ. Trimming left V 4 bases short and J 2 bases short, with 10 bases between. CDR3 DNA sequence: TGCGCCAGCAGCAGGGGGTCCCCTGGAAACACCATATATTTT. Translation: CASSRGSPGNTIYF.

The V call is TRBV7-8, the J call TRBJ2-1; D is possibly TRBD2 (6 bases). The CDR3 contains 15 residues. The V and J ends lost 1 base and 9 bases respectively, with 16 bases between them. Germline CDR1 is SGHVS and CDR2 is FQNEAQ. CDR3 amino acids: CASSLDGGKLGEQFF. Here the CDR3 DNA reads TGTGCCAGCAGCTTAGATGGCGGGAAGTTGGGTGAGCAGTTCTTC.

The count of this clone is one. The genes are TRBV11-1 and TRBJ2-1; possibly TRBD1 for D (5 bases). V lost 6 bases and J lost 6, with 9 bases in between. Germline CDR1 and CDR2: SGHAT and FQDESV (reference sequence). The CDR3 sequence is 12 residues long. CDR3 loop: CASRRTPNEQFF. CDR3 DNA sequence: TGTGCCAGCAGAAGGACACCCAATGAGCAGTTCTTC.

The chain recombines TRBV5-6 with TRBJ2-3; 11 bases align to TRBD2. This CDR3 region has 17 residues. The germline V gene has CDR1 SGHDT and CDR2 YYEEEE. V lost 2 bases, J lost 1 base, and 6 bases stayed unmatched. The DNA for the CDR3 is TGTGCCAGCAGCTTAATTAGCGGGAGGGCGGGCACAGATACGCAGTATTTT. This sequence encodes CASSLISGRAGTDTQYF.

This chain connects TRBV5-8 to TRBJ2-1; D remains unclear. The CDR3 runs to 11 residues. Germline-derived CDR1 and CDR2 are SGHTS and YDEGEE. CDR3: CVPVSYNEQFF. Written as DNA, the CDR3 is TGTGTACCGGTCTCCTACAATGAGCAGTTCTTC. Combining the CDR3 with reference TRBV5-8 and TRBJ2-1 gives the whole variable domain EAGVTQSPTHLIKTRGQQATLRCSPISGHTSVYWYQQALGLGLQFLLWYDEGEERNRGNFPPRFSGRQFPNYSSELNVNALELEDSALYLCVPVSYNEQFFGPGTRLTVL.

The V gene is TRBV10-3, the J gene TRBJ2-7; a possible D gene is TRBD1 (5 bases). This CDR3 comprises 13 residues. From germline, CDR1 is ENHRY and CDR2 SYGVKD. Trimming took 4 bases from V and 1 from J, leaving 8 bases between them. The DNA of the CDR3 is TGTGCCATCAGTGTTCAGGGATCCTACGAGCAGTACTTC. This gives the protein CAISVQGSYEQYF.